This section outlines one T cell receptor (beta chain) sequence together with its context. TCRdb re-derived calls from the 5' RACE reads in MiXCR, one entry per CDR3 protein. The data show over 400,000 distinct CDR3 sequences, with less than 25% seen just once and around 13% held by the top ten. These data are taken from a study of T-cell memory formation after mild COVID-19. Study overall: Clusters of TCRs were largely donor specific.

The CDR3 consists of 13 residues. CDR1 MNHNY and CDR2 SVGAGI come from the germline V gene (reference sequence). V gave up 4 bases and J gave up 3 bases, with 9 bases separating them. This TCR came from an adult woman who had mild COVID-19 (a few samples of this study predate the infection). Cell type and time point are not known. Sequencing was done on a sample of PBMCs or a T cell subset sorted from them (not recorded which). V usage is TRBV6-6 and J usage is TRBJ1-2; no clear D gene. The CDR3 DNA is TGTGCCAGCAGTTCAAACAGCTACTATGGCTACACCTTC. This codes for CASSSNSYYGYTF.